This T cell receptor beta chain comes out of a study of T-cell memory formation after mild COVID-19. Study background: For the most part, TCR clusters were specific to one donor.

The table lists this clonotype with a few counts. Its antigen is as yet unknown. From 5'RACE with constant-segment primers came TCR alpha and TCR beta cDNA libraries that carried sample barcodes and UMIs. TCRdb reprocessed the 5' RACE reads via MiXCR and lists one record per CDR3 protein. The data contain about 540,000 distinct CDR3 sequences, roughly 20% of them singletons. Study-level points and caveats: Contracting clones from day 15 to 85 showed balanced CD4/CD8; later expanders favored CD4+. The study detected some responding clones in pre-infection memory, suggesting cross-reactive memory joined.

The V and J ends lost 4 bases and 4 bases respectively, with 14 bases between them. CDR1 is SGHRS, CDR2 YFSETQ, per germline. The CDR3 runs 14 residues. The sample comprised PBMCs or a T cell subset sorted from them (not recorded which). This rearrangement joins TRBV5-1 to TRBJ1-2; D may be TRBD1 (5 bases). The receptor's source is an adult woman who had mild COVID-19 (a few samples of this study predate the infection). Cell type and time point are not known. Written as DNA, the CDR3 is TGCGCCAGCAGCCCTGAGACAGCCACCTATGGCTACACCTTC. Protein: CASSPETATYGYTF.